This T cell receptor beta chain originates from a study of T cell responses to AZD1222 COVID-19 vaccine (dated by TCRdb to 2020 to 2022). Background for the entire study: TCR sequencing was performed for roughly 240 trial participants, of whom roughly 200 were given two doses of AZD1222 and approximately 25 were given two doses of MenACWY control vaccine. Trial participants were enrolled into age subgroups of 18-55, 56-69 and 70-plus years, which contained around 150, 29 and 61 TCR-sequenced participants, respectively. Summary of the overall study and its limitations: Epitopes outside the regions mutated in the B.1.351 and B.1.1.7 variants were reportedly recognized by nearly half of the unique spike-specific TCRs. The whole spike protein was spanned by vaccine-associated CD4 TCRs, and dominant responses were seen in regions 160-218 and 743-854. Most participants were white British and females outnumbered males, and the authors suggested that clonal diversity may have been underestimated. Spike-specific TCR breadth and depth rose significantly after two AZD1222 doses compared with day 0 and with MenACWY recipients. The 56-69-year group was small, and its depth increase did not reach significance, likely because of low power. Conclusions about previously exposed vaccinees are limited, since just a handful of AZD1222 recipients were seropositive for SARS-CoV-2 at baseline. Because no day 14 peak-response samples were available, the repertoires could be characterized only after the peak T cell response.

A distance of 14 bases separates the germline ends of V and J, which lose 5 bases and 7 bases respectively. The CDR3 spans 13 residues, from the cysteine through the phenylalanine. The sequence is cut down to CDR3 DNA, 39 bases in frame from base 1. From a lookup of the germline V gene, CDR1 and CDR2 are MNHEY and SVGEGT. As regards this clone: It lacks a known antigen.

The meaning of the sample's time point label: baseline before first vaccination. Samples from vaccinated people were obtained from the UK trials COV001 and COV002, which included a single-blind randomized controlled phase 2/3 trial of AZD1222 (ChAdOx1 nCoV-19) in healthy adults. For TCRbeta chain sequencing, PBMC samples from trial participants were taken at day 0 and at day 28 after the second dose. The CDR3 regions of human TCRbeta chains were analyzed by immunosequencing. Processing in the source paper ran as follows. Repertoire TCRs were checked for matches against a reference library of SARS-CoV-2-specific TCRs that had been generated using the MIRA antigen-specificity platform. Breadth meant the fraction of unique TCRs that were SARS-CoV-2-associated, whereas depth meant the fraction of total T cells that were SARS-CoV-2-associated. Using the MIRA data, every spike-specific TCR was mapped to the spike region that the TCR reacted to and assigned to either a CD4 or a CD8 class. Log10-transformed breadth and depth values were compared by one-way ANOVA with Sidak's multiple comparisons tests. TCRdb took over this immuneACCESS table, retaining in-frame rearrangements with V and J assigned. Such tables are incomplete; in checked studies, under half of the missing clones stem from an unresolved V gene, and the remainder is unexplained. That table furnishes V, J and clone size, whereas the DNA furnished D and trimming. The table for this sample lists about 140,000 clones. The top ten clonotypes cover around 2.4% of the sample.

Sequencing was carried out using peripheral blood. This chain is built from TRBV6-2 or TRBV6-3 and TRBJ2-5; D gene: possibly TRBD2, on 5 matching bases. The clonotype comes from an adult in good health. The DNA reads as follows: TGTGCCAGCAGTCTTAGTTCCCGGGGGACCCAGTACTTC. The encoded protein is CASSLSSRGTQYF.